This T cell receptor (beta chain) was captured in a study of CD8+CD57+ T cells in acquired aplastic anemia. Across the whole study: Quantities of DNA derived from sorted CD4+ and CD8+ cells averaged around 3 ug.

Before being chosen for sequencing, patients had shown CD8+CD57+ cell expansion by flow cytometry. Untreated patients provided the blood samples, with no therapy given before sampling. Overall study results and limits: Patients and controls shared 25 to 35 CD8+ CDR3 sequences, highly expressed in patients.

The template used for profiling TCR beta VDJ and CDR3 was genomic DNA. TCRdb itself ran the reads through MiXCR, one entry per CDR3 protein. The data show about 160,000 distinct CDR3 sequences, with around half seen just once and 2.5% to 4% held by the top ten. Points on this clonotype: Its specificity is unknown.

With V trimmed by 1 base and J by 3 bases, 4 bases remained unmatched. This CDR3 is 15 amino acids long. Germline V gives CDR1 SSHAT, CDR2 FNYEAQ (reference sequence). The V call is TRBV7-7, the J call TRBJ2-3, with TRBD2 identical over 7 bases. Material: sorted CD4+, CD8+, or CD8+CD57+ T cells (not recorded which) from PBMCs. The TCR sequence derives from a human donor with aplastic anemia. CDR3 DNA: TGTGCCAGCAGCTTAGGTGGCGGGGGAACAGATACGCAGTATTTT. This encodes CASSLGGGGTDTQYF.